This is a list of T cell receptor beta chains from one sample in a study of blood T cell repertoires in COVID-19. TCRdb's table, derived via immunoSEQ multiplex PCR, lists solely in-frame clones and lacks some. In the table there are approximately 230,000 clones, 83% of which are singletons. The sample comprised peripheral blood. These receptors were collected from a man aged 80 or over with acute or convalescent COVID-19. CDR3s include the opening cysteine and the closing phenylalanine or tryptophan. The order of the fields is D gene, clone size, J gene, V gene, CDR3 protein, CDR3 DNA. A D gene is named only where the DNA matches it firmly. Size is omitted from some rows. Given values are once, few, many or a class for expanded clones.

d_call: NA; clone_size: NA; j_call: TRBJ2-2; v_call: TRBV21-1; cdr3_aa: CASRGTGSNTGELFF; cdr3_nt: TGTGCCAGCAGGGGGACAGGGAGTAACACCGGGGAGCTGTTTTTT
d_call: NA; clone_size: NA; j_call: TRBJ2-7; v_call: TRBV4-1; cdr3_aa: CASSQGRDSTYEQYF; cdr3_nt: TGCGCCAGCAGCCAAGGGCGGGACAGCACCTACGAGCAGTACTTC
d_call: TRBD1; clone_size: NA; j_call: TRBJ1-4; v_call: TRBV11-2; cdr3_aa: CASSKTGGHEKLFF; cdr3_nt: TGTGCCAGCAGCAAGACAGGGGGTCACGAAAAACTGTTTTTT
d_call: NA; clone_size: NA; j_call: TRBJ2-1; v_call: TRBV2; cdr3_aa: CASGLVPNEQFF; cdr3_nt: TGTGCCAGCGGTCTAGTCCCCAATGAGCAGTTCTTC
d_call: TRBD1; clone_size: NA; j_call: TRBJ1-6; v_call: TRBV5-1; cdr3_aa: CASSLGQVNSPLHF; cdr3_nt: TGCGCCAGCAGCCTGGGACAGGTGAACTCACCCCTCCACTTT
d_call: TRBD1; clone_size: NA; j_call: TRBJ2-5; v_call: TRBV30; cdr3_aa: CAWSAGDRAQETQYF; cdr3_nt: TGTGCCTGGAGTGCGGGGGACAGGGCCCAAGAGACCCAGTACTTC
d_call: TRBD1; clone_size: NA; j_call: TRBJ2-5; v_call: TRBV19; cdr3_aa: CASRQPGQGALETQYF; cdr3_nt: TGTGCCAGTAGACAACCCGGACAGGGGGCCTTGGAGACCCAGTACTTC
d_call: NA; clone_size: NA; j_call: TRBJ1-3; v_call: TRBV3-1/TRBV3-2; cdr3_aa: CASSHAGRGIYSGNTIYF; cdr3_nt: TGTGCCAGCAGCCACGCGGGACGGGGAATCTACTCTGGAAACACCATATATTTT
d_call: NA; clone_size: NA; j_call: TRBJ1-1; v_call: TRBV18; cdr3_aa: CASSPPGNTEAFF; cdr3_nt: TGTGCCAGCTCACCTCCAGGGAACACTGAAGCTTTCTTT
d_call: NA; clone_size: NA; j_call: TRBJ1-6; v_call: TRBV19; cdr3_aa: CASSPPGLTYSPLHF; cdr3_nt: TGTGCCAGTAGTCCGCCGGGACTAACCTATTCACCCCTCCACTTT
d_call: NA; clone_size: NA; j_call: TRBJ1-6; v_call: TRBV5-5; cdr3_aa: CASSQGQPSSYNSPLHF; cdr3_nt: TGTGCCAGCAGCCAAGGACAGCCGAGCTCCTATAATTCACCCCTCCACTTT
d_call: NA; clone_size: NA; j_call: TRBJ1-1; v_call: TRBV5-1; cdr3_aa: CASSLETLGTEAFF; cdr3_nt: TGCGCCAGCAGCTTGGAGACTTTGGGCACTGAAGCTTTCTTT
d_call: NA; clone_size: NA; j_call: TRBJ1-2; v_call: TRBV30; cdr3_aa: CAWSVRKVSTGYTF; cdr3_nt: TGTGCCTGGAGTGTACGGAAGGTTAGCACCGGCTACACCTTC
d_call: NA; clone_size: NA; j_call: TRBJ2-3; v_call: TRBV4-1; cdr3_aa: CASSQLPEDVTSTDTQYF; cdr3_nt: TGCGCCAGCAGCCAATTACCGGAGGACGTCACTAGCACAGATACGCAGTATTTT
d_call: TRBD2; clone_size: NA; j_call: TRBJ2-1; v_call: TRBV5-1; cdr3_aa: CASSPGLAGGSNEQFF; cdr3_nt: TGCGCCAGCAGCCCGGGACTAGCGGGAGGTTCTAATGAGCAGTTCTTC
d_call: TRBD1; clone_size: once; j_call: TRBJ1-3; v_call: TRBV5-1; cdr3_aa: CASALVGTGPGNTIYF; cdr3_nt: TGCGCCAGCGCCCTTGTGGGGACAGGGCCTGGAAACACCATATATTTT